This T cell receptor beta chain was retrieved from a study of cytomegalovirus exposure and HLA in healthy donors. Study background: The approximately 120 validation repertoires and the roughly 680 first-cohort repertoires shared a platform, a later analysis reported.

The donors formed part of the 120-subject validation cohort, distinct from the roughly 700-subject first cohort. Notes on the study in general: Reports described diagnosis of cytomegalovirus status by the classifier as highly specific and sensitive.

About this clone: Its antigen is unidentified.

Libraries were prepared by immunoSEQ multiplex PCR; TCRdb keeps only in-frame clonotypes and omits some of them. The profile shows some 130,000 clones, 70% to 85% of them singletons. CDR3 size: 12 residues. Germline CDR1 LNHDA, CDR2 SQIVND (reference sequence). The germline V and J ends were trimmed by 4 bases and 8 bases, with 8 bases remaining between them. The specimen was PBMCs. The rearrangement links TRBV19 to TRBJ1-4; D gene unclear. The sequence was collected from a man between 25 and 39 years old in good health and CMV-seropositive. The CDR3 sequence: CASSSGLEKLFF. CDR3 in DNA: TGTGCCAGTAGTAGCGGTCTCGAAAAACTGTTTTTT.